The source of this T cell receptor (beta chain) is a study of regulatory T cells in long-lasting Graves disease. Findings and caveats of the study: Accuracy may have suffered from the small sample size. Among samples with persistent disease, TRBV28, TRBJ1-2 and TRBJ2-5 were favored.

This sample's time point: newly diagnosed GD, antithyroid drugs for less than 3 months. PBMC-derived RNA was used for the TCR library. EDTA tubes held 8 to 10 milliliters of peripheral blood from each patient. TCR beta libraries were built with iRepertoire HTBI primers and Arm-PCR of CDR3 regions. Via MiXCR, TCRdb re-called the multiplex PCR reads, giving one row per CDR3 protein. The sample shows roughly 220,000 distinct CDR3 sequences, around 18% of them seen only once. The germline V gene has CDR1 KGHSH and CDR2 LQKENI. Trimming stripped 4 bases from V and 4 bases from J, with 6 bases between. The CDR3 spans 12 residues. The sample holds many counts of this clonotype. Its matching antigen is unknown.

Sample: peripheral blood mononuclear cells (PBMCs), taken at new diagnosis, from a patient treated with antithyroid drugs. The chain has TRBV18 and TRBJ2-3; D is unresolved. The TCR originated in a female donor with Graves disease. Written as DNA, the CDR3 is TGTGCCAGCTCACTTCGGGCAGATACGCAGTATTTT. Its protein is CASSLRADTQYF.